The next 14 T cell receptor beta chains were all read from a single sample in a study of blood T cell repertoires in COVID-19. Libraries were prepared by immunoSEQ multiplex PCR; TCRdb keeps only in-frame clonotypes and omits some of them. Of a few hundred thousand clones in the sample, more than 75% were seen once. Sequencing was done on a sample of peripheral blood. The receptor source for this set is a middle-aged woman who had recovered from COVID-19.

The chain is built from TRBV7-8 and TRBJ2-3; D might be TRBD2 (7 bases). Trimming left V 5 bases short and J 2 bases short, with 20 bases between. This CDR3 contains 17 residues. Germline-derived CDR1 and CDR2 are SGHVS and FQNEAQ. CDR3 protein: CASSPAAGATHTDTQYF. CDR3 sequence (DNA): TGTGCCAGCAGCCCAGCCGCGGGGGCAACCCACACAGATACGCAGTATTTT.

The V and J genes are TRBV9 and TRBJ2-1, with D possibly TRBD2 on 5 matching bases. Germline CDR1 SGDLS, CDR2 YYNGEE. This CDR3 region has 13 residues. The V end lost 4 bases, the J end lost 10 bases, and 15 bases lay between the germline ends. The CDR3 sequence: CASSPRPTGEQFF. Here the CDR3 DNA reads TGTGCCAGCAGCCCCCGTCCGACGGGGGAGCAGTTCTTC.

The rearrangement uses TRBV5-5 and TRBJ2-3, with TRBD2 matching 7 bases. Per germline, CDR1 SGHKS and CDR2 YYEKEE (reference sequence). The ends lost 0 bases at V and 2 bases at J; junction bases unmatched: 6. CDR3 size: 16 residues. The CDR3 DNA sequence: TGTGCCAGCAGCTTGGGGGCTAGCGGACCCACAGATACGCAGTATTTT. It translates to CASSLGASGPTDTQYF.

The gene calls are TRBV24-1 and TRBJ2-3; D remains unclear. This CDR3 has 14 amino acids. V lost 3 bases, J lost 1 base, and 7 bases lay in between. Germline V gives CDR1 KGHDR, CDR2 SFDVKD. This chain's CDR3 is CATSDPRGTDTQYF. The CDR3 DNA reads TGTGCCACCAGTGATCCCCGGGGCACAGATACGCAGTATTTT.

The chain is built from TRBV7-2 and TRBJ1-5, with unresolved D. The V end was cut by 5 bases, the J end by 6 bases, with 11 bases between. Germline CDR1 is SGHTA and CDR2 is FQGNSA. This CDR3 has 13 residues. CDR3 sequence: CASSLLWLQPQHF. The CDR3, as DNA: TGTGCCAGCAGCCTCCTTTGGCTTCAGCCCCAGCATTTT.

The chain is built from TRBV4-3 and TRBJ2-7, with D maybe TRBD2 (7 bases). The germline V gene encodes CDR1 LGHNA and CDR2 YSLEER. CDR3 length equals 17 residues. The germline V and J ends were trimmed by 3 bases and 4 bases, with 22 bases remaining between them. The CDR3 sequence is CASSQGTGGGGLYEQYF. CDR3 nucleotide sequence: TGCGCCAGCAGCCAGGGGACCGGCGGGGGCGGCCTTTACGAGCAGTACTTC.

This chain joins TRBV5-1 and TRBJ2-6; TRBD1 agrees at 9 bases. CDR3 size: 16 residues. Germline CDR1 and CDR2: SGHRS and YFSETQ. With 4 bases clipped from V and 4 bases from J, the junction kept 6 bases outside the gene matches. The CDR3 loop reads CASSPTGGGGANVLTF. In nucleotides, the CDR3 is TGCGCCAGCAGCCCCACAGGGGGCGGCGGGGCCAACGTCCTGACTTTC.

V and J are TRBV5-8 and TRBJ2-1; D is possibly TRBD1 (6 bases). The CDR3 is 14 amino acids. V dropped 4 bases and J dropped 3 bases, with 11 bases sitting between them. Germline CDR1 is SGHTS and CDR2 is YDEGEE. CDR3 in amino acids: CASSQNRVYNEQFF. DNA of the CDR3: TGTGCCAGCAGCCAAAACAGGGTCTACAATGAGCAGTTCTTC.

The chain couples TRBV4-2 to TRBJ2-1, with TRBD2 as a possible D gene (7 bases). CDR1 is LGHNA, CDR2 YNFKEQ, per germline. The CDR3 length is 17 residues. Trimming shortened V by 1 base and J by 0 bases, and 13 bases separated the two germline ends. CDR3 region: CASSQGLADSSYNEQFF. Written as DNA, the CDR3 is TGTGCCAGCAGCCAAGGGCTAGCGGACAGCTCCTACAATGAGCAGTTCTTC.

This chain's CDR3 is CASSPGSPNYGYTF. CDR3 nucleotides: TGTGCCAGCTCACCCGGGAGTCCTAACTATGGCTACACCTTC. V is TRBV18 and J is TRBJ1-2; D not resolved. The ends were cut back, 3 bases at V and 0 bases at J, with 8 bases in the middle. The CDR3 totals 14 residues. Germline lookup yields CDR1 KGHSH and CDR2 LQKENI.

The V and J genes are TRBV7-9 and TRBJ1-3; tentative D call: TRBD1 (6 bases). This CDR3 region has 16 residues. Deletions cut 2 bases from V and 2 bases from J, with 13 bases between. Germline V gene data show CDR1 as SEHNR and CDR2 as FQNEAQ (reference sequence). The CDR3 region is CASSLIHQGTGNTIYF. The CDR3 nucleotides read TGTGCCAGCAGCTTAATACACCAGGGGACTGGAAACACCATATATTTT.

The V and J genes are TRBV30 and TRBJ1-4; no firm D call. The CDR3 totals 12 residues. V was cut by 8 bases and J by 8 bases, with 15 bases left in between. Germline assignment: CDR1 GTSNPN and CDR2 SVGIG (reference sequence). The CDR3 DNA follows: TGTGCCCAGAGGGAAGGAGGGGAAAAACTGTTTTTT. It codes for CAQREGGEKLFF.

The V call is TRBV5-1, the J call TRBJ2-5; 7 nucleotides line up with TRBD2. The germline CDR1 and CDR2 sequences are SGHRS and YFSETQ. The CDR3 contains 15 residues. V was clipped by 5 bases and J by 5 bases; unmatched bases: 12. The CDR3 spells CASRRPSGPGETQYF. CDR3 in DNA: TGCGCCAGCAGGCGCCCTAGCGGACCGGGCGAGACCCAGTACTTC.

The rearrangement joins TRBV15 to TRBJ2-1, with 7 bases matching TRBD2. Trimming at V came to 1 base and at J to 5 bases, leaving 5 bases not matched to a gene. The V gene's germline CDR1 is LNHNV and CDR2 YYDKDF (reference sequence). The CDR3 has 15 residues. In DNA, the CDR3 is TGTGCCACCAGCAGAGGGGCGGGAGTGAACAATGAGCAGTTCTTC. Amino acid sequence: CATSRGAGVNNEQFF.